A selection of T cell receptor beta chains follows, all from one sample in a study of T cells in Graves' hyperthyroidism and ophthalmopathy. TCRdb reprocessed the multiplex PCR reads with MiXCR, giving one entry per CDR3 protein. The sample comprises hundreds of thousands of distinct CDR3 sequences, roughly 40% of which are singletons, and 7% to 10% rests with the top ten. The sample consisted of blood. These receptors came from a man between 18 and 35 years old with Graves' hyperthyroidism. Each CDR3 is given with its conserved first and last residue. Fields, in order: V gene, CDR3 protein.

TRBV2	CASSDRTGTGEDSPLHF
TRBV20-1	CSASSWDRGGHEQYF
TRBV29-1	CSSVTGTGADGYTF
TRBV7-9	CASTPAGPYEQYF
TRBV20-1	CSARNTLAGGPYEQYF
TRBV19	CASSIIHEGNQPQHF
TRBV10-3	CASSYSSGGSEKLFF
TRBV11-2	CANFQGVAQPQHF
TRBV9	CASSEHKDSPLHF
TRBV7-2	CASSFALEAFF
TRBV6-6	CASRTTGGAYNSPLHF
TRBV10-3	CAISGIEGHGETEAFF
TRBV6-1	CASASTGTEAFF
TRBV2	CASSLGVGQASYEQYF
TRBV12-3/TRBV12-4	CASSLRGTGFNEQYF